This T cell receptor beta chain was captured by sequencing in a study of blood T cell repertoires in COVID-19. For the study at large: Nucleic acid was either cDNA or gDNA, and it came from T cells, B-cell-depleted T cells, or PBMCs.

The CDR3 runs to 15 residues. Germline CDR1 KGHSY, CDR2 FQNENV. Between the trimmed V and J ends, which lost 0 bases and 2 bases, there was a span of 8 bases. Original processing methods: Estimation of nucleated cell counts was performed using reference gene primer amplification. The method was immunoSEQ multiplex PCR; TCRdb's version includes in-frame clones alone and lacks a portion of them. V, J and clone size reflect that table, while D and trimming were determined from the DNA. Altogether roughly 70,000 clones are present, 75% to 90% being singletons, with the ten largest covering under 6.5%. V usage is TRBV16 and J usage is TRBJ1-5; unclear D gene. Sequencing was done on a sample of peripheral blood. The sequence was collected from an older man with COVID-19, enrolled during active disease. CDR3 protein: CASSQSREGNQPQHF. CDR3 bases: TGTGCCAGCAGCCAATCGAGGGAGGGCAATCAGCCCCAGCATTTT. Full variable domain (missing parts from reference TRBV16 and TRBJ1-5): GEEVAQTPKHLVRGEGQKAKLYCAPIKGHSYVFWYQQVLKNEFKFLISFQNENVFDETGMPKERFSAKCLPNSPCSLEIQATKLEDSAVYFCASSQSREGNQPQHFGDGTRLSIL.